This TCR beta chain was identified during a study of radiation and T cells in renal cell carcinoma. Study at large: Nephrectomy followed 15 Gy stereotactic body radiation by 4 weeks. Study-wide results and caveats: In blood, top tumor clones expanded by 2 weeks, shrinking by 4. Baseline intratumoral clonotype presence is unknown without pretreatment biopsies.

Time point meaning: baseline pretreatment blood. Stated treatment: 15 Gy SBRT to primary tumor, nephrectomy 4 weeks later. Concerning this clone itself: Its specificity is not known.

Some clones are missing from TCRdb's copy, which holds only in-frame ones; the method was immunoSEQ multiplex PCR. The sample gives 87,000 or so clones, roughly 90% of which show up once; over 6% is in the top ten. Germline V gene lookup returns CDR1 KGHSH and CDR2 LQKENI. CDR3 size: 21 residues. J was trimmed by 2 bases and V by 0 bases; bases with no gene match: 16. V gene TRBV18 combines with J gene TRBJ1-4; the match to TRBD1 covers 9 bases. The sequences come from blood, collected from a patient whose treatment included radiotherapy and nephrectomy. This receptor was taken from a man aged 45-60 years with renal cell carcinoma. The CDR3 nucleotides read TGTGCCAGCTCACCACCGCTCGATGACAGGGGGGGGGTTTGGACTAATGAAAAACTGTTTTTT. This codes for CASSPPLDDRGGVWTNEKLFF. The whole variable domain, filled in from reference TRBV18 and TRBJ1-4, reads NAGVMQNPRHLVRRRGQEARLRCSPMKGHSHVYWYRQLPEEGLKFMVYLQKENIIDESGMPKERFSAEFPKEGPSILRIQQVVRGDSAAYFCASSPPLDDRGGVWTNEKLFFGSGTQLSVL.